The TCR beta chain described here comes from a study of T cell responses to AZD1222 COVID-19 vaccine. Clones were read by immunoSEQ multiplex PCR, and TCRdb kept only the in-frame ones, dropping some. The sample consists of about 95,000 clones, roughly 89% of them appearing once. CDR3 length equals 11 residues. CDR1 and CDR2 (germline): SQVTM, ANQGSEA. Deletions cut 3 bases from V and 8 bases from J, with 10 bases between. This TCR was sampled from an adult in good health. The genes are TRBV29-1 and TRBJ1-2, with a possible D match to TRBD1 (5 bases). Specimen: peripheral blood, collected on day 0 of AZD1222 vaccination. CDR3 in DNA: TGCAGCGTTGACCCCGGGACGGGCTACACCTTC. It yields the protein CSVDPGTGYTF. Looking up the rest from reference TRBV29-1 and TRBJ1-2 gives the full variable domain: SAVISQKPSRDICQRGTSLTIQCQVDSQVTMMFWYRQQPGQSLTLIATANQGSEATYESGFVIDKFPISRPNLTFSTLTVSNMSPEDSSIYLCSVDPGTGYTFGSGTRLTVV.